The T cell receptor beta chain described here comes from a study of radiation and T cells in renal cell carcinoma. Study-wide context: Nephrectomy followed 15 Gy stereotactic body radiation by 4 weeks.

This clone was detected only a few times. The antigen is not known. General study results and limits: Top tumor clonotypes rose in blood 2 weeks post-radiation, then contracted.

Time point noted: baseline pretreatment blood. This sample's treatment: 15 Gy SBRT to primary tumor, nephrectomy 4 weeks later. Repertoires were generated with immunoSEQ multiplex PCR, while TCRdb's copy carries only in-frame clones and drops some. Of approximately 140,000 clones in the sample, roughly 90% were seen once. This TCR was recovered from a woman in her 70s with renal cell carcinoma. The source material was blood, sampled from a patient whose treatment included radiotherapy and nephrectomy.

The CDR3 bases are TGTGCCAGCAGTCGAGACAGAGGAACTTCACCCCTCCACTTT. Protein product: CASSRDRGTSPLHF. The chain couples TRBV6-5 to TRBJ1-6; a possible D gene is TRBD1 (5 bases). The ends were cut back, 5 bases at V and 9 bases at J, with 14 bases in the middle. The CDR3 contains 14 residues. Germline assignment: CDR1 MNHEY and CDR2 SVGAGI.